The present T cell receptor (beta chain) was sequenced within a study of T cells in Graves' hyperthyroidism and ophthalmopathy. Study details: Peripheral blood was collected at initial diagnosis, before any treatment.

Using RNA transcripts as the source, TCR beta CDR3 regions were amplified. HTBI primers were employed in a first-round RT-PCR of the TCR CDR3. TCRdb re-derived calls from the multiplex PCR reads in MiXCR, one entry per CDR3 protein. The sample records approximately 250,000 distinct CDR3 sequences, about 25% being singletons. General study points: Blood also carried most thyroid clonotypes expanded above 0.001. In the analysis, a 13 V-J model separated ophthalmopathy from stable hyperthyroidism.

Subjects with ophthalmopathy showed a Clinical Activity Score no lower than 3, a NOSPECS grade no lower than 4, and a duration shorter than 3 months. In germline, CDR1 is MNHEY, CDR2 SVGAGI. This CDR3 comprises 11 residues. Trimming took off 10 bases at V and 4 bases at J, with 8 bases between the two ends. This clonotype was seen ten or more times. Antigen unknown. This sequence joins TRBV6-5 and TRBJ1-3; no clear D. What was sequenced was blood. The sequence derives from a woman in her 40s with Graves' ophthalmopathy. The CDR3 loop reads CAILEGNTIYF. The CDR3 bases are TGTGCCATTTTAGAAGGAAACACCATATATTTT.